This T cell receptor beta chain emerged from a study of blood T cell repertoires in COVID-19. This clone was observed once. J gave up 8 bases and V 3 bases, and 5 bases lay outside the gene matches. The CDR3 covers 13 residues. Germline V gene data show CDR1 as SGHRS and CDR2 as YFSETQ. Produced via immunoSEQ multiplex PCR; TCRdb's table is partial and in-frame only. The sample shows hundreds of thousands of clones, roughly 90% of them seen only once. The chain links TRBV5-1 to TRBJ2-1; 7 bases fit TRBD1. The sequence came from a woman aged 25-40 years with COVID-19, enrolled during active disease. Sequencing used peripheral blood. CDR3 loop: CASSSNRGDEQFF. The CDR3 DNA sequence: TGCGCCAGCAGCTCAAACAGGGGCGATGAGCAGTTCTTC.